The sequence of this T cell receptor beta chain was determined in a study of cytomegalovirus exposure and HLA in healthy donors. Whole-study context: A prior analysis found about 110 million unique TCR beta sequences from roughly 180 million T cells.

Deletions cut 6 bases from V and 6 bases from J, with 17 bases between. Germline lookup yields CDR1 SNHLY and CDR2 FYNNEI. The CDR3 is 14 amino acids. Primers included in the PCR were 60 Vbeta and 13 Jbeta primers. The assay was immunoSEQ multiplex PCR, and TCRdb's table has in-frame clones only and misses some. This sample yields fewer than 350,000 clones, of which over 85% are seen a single time; 2% to 3% belongs to the top ten. The chain joins TRBV2 to TRBJ2-5; D might be TRBD2 (5 bases). Source material: PBMCs. The sequence was collected from a woman younger than 30 in good health and CMV-seronegative. The CDR3 is CASSGERAIKTQYF. The CDR3 DNA is TGTGCCAGCAGCGGGGAACGCGCGATAAAGACCCAGTACTTC.